This TCR beta chain emerged from a study of Graves' ophthalmopathy and Graves' hyperthyroidism listed by TCRdb under 2018. Notes on the research overall: Hyperthyroidism was defined as stable when no progression to ophthalmopathy occurred within 18 months of follow-up. A discovery set of 90 to 100 patients (43 ophthalmopathy, around 57 stable hyperthyroidism) was enrolled to explore V-J signatures distinguishing ophthalmopathy from hyperthyroidism. To tell Graves' ophthalmopathy apart from Graves' hyperthyroidism, and to predict which patients would progress to ophthalmopathy, the study relied on TCR beta repertoire signatures. Following sampling, methimazole starting at 30 mg daily was administered to hyperthyroidism patients, and high-dose intravenous methylprednisolone was administered to ophthalmopathy patients. In five or six hyperthyroidism patients, T-cell repertoires of thyroid tissue and blood were compared. An independent validation cohort was composed of roughly 19 hyperthyroidism patients and some 16 patients who later progressed from hyperthyroidism to ophthalmopathy. In total, approximately 130 blood samples were TCR-sequenced: 40 to 45 ophthalmopathy, 80 or so hyperthyroidism and approximately 17 hyperthyroidism-to-ophthalmopathy patients.

For repertoire sequencing, the TCR beta CDR3 regions were amplified from RNA transcripts. The first round was an RT-PCR using HTBI primers with the Qiagen OneStep RT-PCR kit, and this first round was followed by a second-round multiplex PCR, then size selection and purification. Libraries were sequenced on an Illumina HiSeq2000 using paired-end 100 bp reads. The study's processing was this. Reads were processed with SOAPnuke, discarding reads with adapters, uncalled bases, mean Phred below 15, or no exact constant-primer or identifier match. High-quality paired reads were merged with COPE v1.2.5. Unique nucleotide sequences were defined as clonotypes and aligned to IMGT TRB V, D and J references using MiTCR v1.1. The analysis was limited to V-J combinations with a frequency above 0.0001, which together covered about 99% of repertoires. A TCR clonal expansion and chaos score per V-J combination was defined as the ratio of F50 clonal expansion to chaos observed in the TCRdist matrix. Features were reduced by Welch's t-statistics and random forest to over ten V-J combinations, which fed a naive Bayes classifier. The similarity between thyroid and blood repertoires was quantified using the Morisita-Horn index. TCRdb reprocessed the public reads (quality trimming at Q25 with fastp, clone calling with MiXCR) and kept in-frame beta chains. Rows with a matching CDR3 protein are joined into one entry that keeps the most common DNA and genes. The V and J calls were not made by the authors but by TCRdb's processing. This sample comprises over a million distinct CDR3 sequences, 35% to 45% of them detected only once. Over 8.5% of the sample rests with the top ten.

Patients with hyperthyroidism were aged 18 to 65 years, had been newly diagnosed, and had a disease duration of less than 2 months. Patients with other autoimmune diseases, uncontrolled infections, pregnancy or lactation were excluded from the study. Clinical symptoms, serum thyroxine, TRAb, thyroid ultrasound and orbital computed tomography formed the basis of the diagnosis. Total RNA was extracted using Trizol reagent, and RNA quality was checked on an Agilent 2100 Bioanalyzer. Details on this clonotype: Its antigen target is currently unknown. No much larger clone is present one base from it, and per-base qualities are unavailable.

The paper as a whole reports these results and caveats: In validation, the model predicted ophthalmopathy progression with more than 70% sensitivity and less than 80% specificity; 12 predicted patients were CT-confirmed with GO in a median of around 6 months. Ophthalmopathy was separated from stable hyperthyroidism by the 13-signature model with about 90% sensitivity and just under 84% specificity in cross-validation and with 80%/75% in the test set. Sample size was not statistically predetermined, and group allocation was not concealed from the investigators. Among expanded thyroid clonotypes with frequency above 0.001, most also showed up in blood, which suggests that blood repertoires may reflect the thyroid immune response.

Sequencing input: peripheral blood or thyroid tissue (not recorded which). The TCR was taken from an adult man with Graves' hyperthyroidism.

The nucleotide sequence is TGTGCCAGCAGCTTGCAGGGGGCGTCGGATACGCAGTATTTT. Its translation is CASSLQGASDTQYF. The V gene is TRBV7-9 and the J gene is TRBJ2-3; 8 junctional bases match TRBD1. Measured from the cysteine to the phenylalanine, the CDR3 is 14 residues long. Only the CDR3 DNA stays, 42 bases, in frame from base 1. At the junction V is shortened by 3 bases and J by 6 bases; bases outside the gene matches: 5. For CDR1 and CDR2, the germline V gene (reference sequence) lists SEHNR and FQNEAQ.